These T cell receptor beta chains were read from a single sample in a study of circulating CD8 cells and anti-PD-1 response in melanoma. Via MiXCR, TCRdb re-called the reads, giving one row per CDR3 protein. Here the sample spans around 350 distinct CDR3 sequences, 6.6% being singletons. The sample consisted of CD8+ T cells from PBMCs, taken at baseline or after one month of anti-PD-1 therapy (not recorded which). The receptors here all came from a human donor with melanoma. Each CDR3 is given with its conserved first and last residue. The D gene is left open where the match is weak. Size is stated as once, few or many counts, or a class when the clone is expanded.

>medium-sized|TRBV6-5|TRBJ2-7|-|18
TGTGCCAGCAGTTTATCATCGGGGGGCTACCAAGTCTCCTACGAGCAGTACTTC
CASSLSSGGYQVSYEQYF
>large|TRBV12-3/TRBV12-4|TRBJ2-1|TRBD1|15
TGTGCCAGCAGAAGAGGGACAGGGTTCTACAATGAGCAGTTCTTC
CASRRGTGFYNEQFF
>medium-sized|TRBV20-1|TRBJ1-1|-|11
TGCAGTGCTAGTCGGGGTCCTGAAGCTTTCTTT
CSASRGPEAFF
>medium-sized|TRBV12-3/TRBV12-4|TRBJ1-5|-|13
TGTGCCAGCAGTTTCACATGGAATCAGCCCCAGCATTTT
CASSFTWNQPQHF
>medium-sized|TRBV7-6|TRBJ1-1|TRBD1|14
TGTGCCAGCAGCCCAGGGACAGGGGGGCGTGAAGCTTTCTTT
CASSPGTGGREAFF
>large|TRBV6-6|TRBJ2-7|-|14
TGTGCCAGCAGTTACGGGCAGGGGGGTGACGAGCAGTACTTC
CASSYGQGGDEQYF
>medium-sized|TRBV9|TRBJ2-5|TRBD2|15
TGTGCCAGCAGCCCACGAATCGGACTAGAAGAGACCCAGTACTTC
CASSPRIGLEETQYF
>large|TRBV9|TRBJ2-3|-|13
TGTGCCAGCAGCGTATCGGGTACAGATACGCAGTATTTT
CASSVSGTDTQYF
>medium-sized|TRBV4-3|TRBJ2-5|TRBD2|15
TGCGCCAGCAGCCTCGGGCGGGGGGGAGGAGAGACCCAGTACTTC
CASSLGRGGGETQYF
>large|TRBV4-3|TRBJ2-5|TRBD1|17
TGCGCCAGCAGCCAAGATCTCGGCAGGGGGCTGGAAGAGACCCAGTACTTC
CASSQDLGRGLEETQYF
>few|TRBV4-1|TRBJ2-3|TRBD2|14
TGCGCCAGCAGCCACCGAGCGGGGGCAGATACGCAGTATTTT
CASSHRAGADTQYF
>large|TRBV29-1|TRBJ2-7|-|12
TGCAGCGTTGCCCAGGTTGACTACGAGCAGTACTTC
CSVAQVDYEQYF
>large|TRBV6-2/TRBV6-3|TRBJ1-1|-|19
TGTGCCAGCAGAACCCAGAAGAGACAGACCCCGGAAATGAACACTGAAGCTTTCTTT
CASRTQKRQTPEMNTEAFF
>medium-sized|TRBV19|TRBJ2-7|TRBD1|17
TGTGCCAGTAGTATATACCCGGGACAGGGGGGGTACTACGAGCAGTACTTC
CASSIYPGQGGYYEQYF
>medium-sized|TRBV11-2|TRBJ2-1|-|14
TGTGCCAGCAGCGAATGGGGGGTTGACAATGAGCAGTTCTTC
CASSEWGVDNEQFF
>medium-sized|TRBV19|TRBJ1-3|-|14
TGTGCCAGTAGTATTGGGAAAACTGGAAACACCATATATTTT
CASSIGKTGNTIYF
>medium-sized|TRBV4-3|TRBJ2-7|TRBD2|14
TGCGCCAGCAGGCGGACTAGCGTCTCCTACGAGCAGTACTTC
CASRRTSVSYEQYF